This TCR beta chain was observed in a study of blood T cell repertoires in COVID-19. Sequenced by immunoSEQ multiplex PCR; TCRdb stores in-frame clones only, minus some. Of tens of thousands of clones in the sample, about nine tenths were seen once. V shed 6 bases and J 0 bases; nucleotides not matched to a gene: 11. Germline V gives CDR1 MNHNS, CDR2 SASEGT. There are 18 residues in the CDR3. The clonotype originates from a woman of 80 years or more in a cohort sampled during active or convalescent COVID-19. Sequencing was done on a sample of peripheral blood. The chain employs TRBV6-1 and TRBJ2-7; 13 nucleotides line up with TRBD2. CDR3 region: CASRETTGTSGTSYEQYF. The CDR3 region has the DNA TGTGCCAGCAGAGAAACCACCGGGACTAGCGGGACCTCCTACGAGCAGTACTTC.